This T cell receptor beta chain appears in the sequencing data of a study of early T cells in non-severe SARS-CoV-2 infection. On the study more broadly: Sequencing of unsorted whole blood was done on bulk RNA, leaving chains unpaired.

The CDR3 has 19 residues. In germline, CDR1 is KGHSH, CDR2 LQKENI. Trimming took 3 bases from V and 7 from J; bases not matched to a gene: 17. This clonotype was counted between two and nine times. Tagging with unique molecular identifiers was applied to individual cDNA molecules. TCRdb reprocessed the 5' RACE reads via MiXCR and lists one record per CDR3 protein. This table holds approximately 67,000 distinct CDR3 sequences, 11% found once. This clonotype was obtained from an adult who was a healthcare worker with PCR-confirmed SARS-CoV-2 infection or an uninfected control (not recorded which). The sample was whole blood. The chain is built from TRBV18 and TRBJ2-1; 11 nucleotides agree with TRBD1. CDR3 in amino acids: CASSPYSSLDRGHRNEQFF. As DNA, the CDR3 is TGTGCCAGCTCACCCTATTCATCCCTGGACAGGGGGCATAGAAATGAGCAGTTCTTC.